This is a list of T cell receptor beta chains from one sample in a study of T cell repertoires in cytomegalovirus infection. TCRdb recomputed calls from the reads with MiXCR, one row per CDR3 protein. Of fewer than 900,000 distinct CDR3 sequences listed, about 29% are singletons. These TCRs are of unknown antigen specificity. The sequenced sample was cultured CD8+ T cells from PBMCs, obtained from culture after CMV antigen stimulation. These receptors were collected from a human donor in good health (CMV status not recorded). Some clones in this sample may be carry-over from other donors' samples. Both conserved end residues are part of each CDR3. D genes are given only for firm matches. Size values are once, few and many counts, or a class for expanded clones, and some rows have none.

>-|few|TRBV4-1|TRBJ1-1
TGCGCCAGCAGCCGGGAAGGGACGAACACTGAAGCTTTCTTT
CASSREGTNTEAFF
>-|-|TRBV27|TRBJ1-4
TGTGCCAGCAGTACGGAGGGAGGGAATAATGAAAAACTGTTTTTT
CASSTEGGNNEKLFF
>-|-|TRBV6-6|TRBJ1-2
TGTGCCAGCACCTACTCCCCAGGGTATATCGACACCTTC
CASTYSPGYIDTF
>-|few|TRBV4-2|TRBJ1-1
TGTGCCAGCAGCCAACAAGGGGCAGAGGGGGCTTTCTTT
CASSQQGAEGAFF
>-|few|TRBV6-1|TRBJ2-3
TGTGCCAGCCCGTCCGTGCGGGAAGGCACAGATACGCAGTATTTT
CASPSVREGTDTQYF
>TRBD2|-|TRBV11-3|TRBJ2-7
TGTGCCAGCAGCTCCCCCAAAGCGGGGGCCCACTTCACTGTTTCCTACGAGCAGTACTTC
CASSSPKAGAHFTVSYEQYF
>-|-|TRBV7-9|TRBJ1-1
TGTGCCAGCAGCTTAGAGGGATATGAAGCTTTCTTT
CASSLEGYEAFF
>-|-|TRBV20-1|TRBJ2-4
TGCAGTGCTAGGGGATTGGACAAAAACATTCAGTACTTC
CSARGLDKNIQYF
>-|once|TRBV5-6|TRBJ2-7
TGTGCCAGCCTCGGGGGAAATTCCTACGAGCAGTACTTC
CASLGGNSYEQYF
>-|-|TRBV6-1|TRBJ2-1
TGTGCCAGCAGTGAAGTATTCTACAATGAGCAGTTCTTC
CASSEVFYNEQFF
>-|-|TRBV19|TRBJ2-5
TGTGCCAGTAGTATCATACCGCAAGAGACCCAGTACTTC
CASSIIPQETQYF